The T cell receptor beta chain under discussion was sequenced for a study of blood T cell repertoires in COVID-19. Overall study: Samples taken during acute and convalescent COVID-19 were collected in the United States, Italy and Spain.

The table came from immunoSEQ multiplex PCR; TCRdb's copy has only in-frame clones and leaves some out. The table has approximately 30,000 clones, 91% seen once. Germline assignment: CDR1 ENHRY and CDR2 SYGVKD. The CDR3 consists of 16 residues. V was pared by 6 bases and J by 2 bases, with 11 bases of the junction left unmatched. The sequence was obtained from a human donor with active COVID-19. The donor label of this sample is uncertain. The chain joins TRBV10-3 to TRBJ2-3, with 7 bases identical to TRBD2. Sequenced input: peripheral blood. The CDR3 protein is CAIRSGGGSYTDTQYF. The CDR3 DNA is TGTGCCATCAGATCAGGAGGCGGGAGTTACACAGATACGCAGTATTTT.